This T cell receptor beta chain derives from a study of cytomegalovirus exposure and HLA in healthy donors. Regarding the study as a whole: Trimming of TCR beta V- and J-genes showed a link, identified in a later analysis, to a missense DCLRE1C variant. Later analysis suggested most CMV-associated TCR beta chains were HLA-restricted. Accurate predictions that matched the HLA-A and HLA-B alleles of most subjects were reportedly made from TCR beta sequences. Later, TCR association rates were found to vary by HLA locus, highest for DRB1 and lowest for HLA-C.

Germline V gene data show CDR1 as SGDLS and CDR2 as YYNGEE. The CDR3 has 17 residues. V shed 0 bases, J shed 7 bases, and the junction held 14 bases outside the gene matches. This clone showed up just once. The antigen is unknown. The PCR had 60 Vbeta and 13 Jbeta primers. The assay was immunoSEQ multiplex PCR, and TCRdb's table has in-frame clones only and misses some. The table includes 90,000 or so clones, approximately 79% detected once. The source of this sequence is a female donor in good health and CMV-seronegative. The sequenced sample was PBMCs. V usage is TRBV9 and J usage is TRBJ2-7; TRBD2 matches 9 bases. For the CDR3, the DNA is TGTGCCAGCAGCGTAGCTACGGGAGCGGGGGGACCCGTGGAGCAGTACTTC. Translated: CASSVATGAGGPVEQYF.